This T cell receptor beta chain was obtained from a study of blood T cell repertoires in COVID-19. Study at large: COVID-19 samples collected from the United States, Italy and Spain covered acute and convalescent phases. The cDNA or gDNA used as material had been derived from T cells, B-cell-depleted T cells, or PBMCs.

Trimming took 0 bases from V and 10 from J, leaving 17 bases between them. The CDR3 is 15 residues long. Looked up from germline, CDR1 is SGHRS and CDR2 is YFSETQ. Authors' processing steps: Amplification of reference gene primers provided the estimated nucleated cell counts. Sequencing was performed with immunoSEQ multiplex PCR; in TCRdb, only in-frame clones are kept and a portion is missing. D and trimming were read from the DNA, whereas the V and J calls and clone size are those reported in that table. The sample contains approximately 100,000 clones, more than 80% of which appear only once. The chain joins TRBV5-1 to TRBJ1-5, with a tentative D call TRBD1 (5 bases). The sequenced material came from peripheral blood. The receptor was derived from a human donor in a cohort sampled during active COVID-19. The CDR3 DNA sequence: TGCGCCAGCAGCTTGGCCGGGAGGGAGAGGGGACCCCAGCATTTT. It translates to CASSLAGRERGPQHF.